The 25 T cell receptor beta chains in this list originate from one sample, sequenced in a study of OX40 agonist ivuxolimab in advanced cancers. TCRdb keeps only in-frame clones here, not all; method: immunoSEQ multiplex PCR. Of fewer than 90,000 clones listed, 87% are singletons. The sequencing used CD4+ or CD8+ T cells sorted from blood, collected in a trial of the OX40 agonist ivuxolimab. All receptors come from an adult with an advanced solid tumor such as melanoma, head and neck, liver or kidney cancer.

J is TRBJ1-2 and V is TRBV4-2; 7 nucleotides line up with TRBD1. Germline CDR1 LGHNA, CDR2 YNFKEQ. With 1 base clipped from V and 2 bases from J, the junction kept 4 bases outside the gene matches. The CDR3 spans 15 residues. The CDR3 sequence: CASSQGQGVNYGYTF. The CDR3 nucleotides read TGTGCCAGCAGCCAAGGTCAGGGGGTGAACTATGGCTACACCTTC.

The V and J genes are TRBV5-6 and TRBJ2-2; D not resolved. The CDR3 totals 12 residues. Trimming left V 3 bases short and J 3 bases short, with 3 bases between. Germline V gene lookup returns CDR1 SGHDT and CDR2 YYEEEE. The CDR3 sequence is CASSSDTGELFF. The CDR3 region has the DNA TGTGCCAGCAGCTCCGACACCGGGGAGCTGTTTTTT.

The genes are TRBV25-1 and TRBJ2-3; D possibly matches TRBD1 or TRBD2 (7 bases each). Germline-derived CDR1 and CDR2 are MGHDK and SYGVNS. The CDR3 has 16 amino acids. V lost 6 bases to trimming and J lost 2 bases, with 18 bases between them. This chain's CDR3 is CASSGGLQGNTDTQYF. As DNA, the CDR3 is TGTGCCAGCAGCGGGGGGCTACAGGGGAACACAGATACGCAGTATTTT.

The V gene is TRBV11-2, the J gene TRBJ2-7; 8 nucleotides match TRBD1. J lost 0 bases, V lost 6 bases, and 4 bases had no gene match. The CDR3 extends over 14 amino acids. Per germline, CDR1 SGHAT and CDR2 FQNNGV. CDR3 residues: CASRSTGGSYEQYF. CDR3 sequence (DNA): TGTGCCAGCAGGTCAACAGGGGGCTCCTACGAGCAGTACTTC.

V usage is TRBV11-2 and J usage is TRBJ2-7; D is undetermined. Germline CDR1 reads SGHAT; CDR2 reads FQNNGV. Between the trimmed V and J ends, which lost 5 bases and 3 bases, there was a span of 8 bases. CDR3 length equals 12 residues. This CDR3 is CASSPSDYEQYF. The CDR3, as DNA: TGTGCCAGCAGCCCTTCAGACTACGAGCAGTACTTC.

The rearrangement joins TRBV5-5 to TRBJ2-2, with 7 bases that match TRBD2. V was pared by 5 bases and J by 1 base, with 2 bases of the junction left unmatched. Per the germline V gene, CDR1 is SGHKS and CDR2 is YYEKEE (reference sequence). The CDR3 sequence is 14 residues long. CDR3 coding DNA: TGTGCCAGCAGACCTAGCGGGAACACCGGGGAGCTGTTTTTT. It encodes CASRPSGNTGELFF.

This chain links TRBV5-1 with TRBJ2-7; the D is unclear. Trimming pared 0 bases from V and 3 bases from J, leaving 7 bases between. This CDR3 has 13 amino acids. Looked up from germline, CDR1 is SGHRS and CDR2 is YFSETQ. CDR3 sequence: CASSLGKSYEQYF. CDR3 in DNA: TGCGCCAGCAGCTTGGGGAAAAGCTACGAGCAGTACTTC.

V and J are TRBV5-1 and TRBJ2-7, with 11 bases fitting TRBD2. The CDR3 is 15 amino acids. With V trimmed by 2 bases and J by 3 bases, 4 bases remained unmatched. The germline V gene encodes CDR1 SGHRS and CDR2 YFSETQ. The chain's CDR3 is CASSFTSGGDYEQYF. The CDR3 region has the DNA TGCGCCAGCAGCTTTACTAGCGGGGGAGACTACGAGCAGTACTTC.

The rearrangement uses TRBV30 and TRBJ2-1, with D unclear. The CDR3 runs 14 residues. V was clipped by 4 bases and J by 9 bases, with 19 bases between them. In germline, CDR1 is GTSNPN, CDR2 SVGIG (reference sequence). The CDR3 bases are TGTGCCTGGACCTTCCCCCCCGGGTTGGGTGAGCAGTTCTTC. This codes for CAWTFPPGLGEQFF.

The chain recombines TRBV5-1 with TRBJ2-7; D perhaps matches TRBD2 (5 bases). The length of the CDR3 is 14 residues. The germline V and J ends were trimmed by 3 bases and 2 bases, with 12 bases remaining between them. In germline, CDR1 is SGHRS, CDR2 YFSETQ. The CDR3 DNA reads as TGCGCCAGCAGCTCCGGGGAAGGAACCTACGAGCAGTACTTC. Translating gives CASSSGEGTYEQYF.

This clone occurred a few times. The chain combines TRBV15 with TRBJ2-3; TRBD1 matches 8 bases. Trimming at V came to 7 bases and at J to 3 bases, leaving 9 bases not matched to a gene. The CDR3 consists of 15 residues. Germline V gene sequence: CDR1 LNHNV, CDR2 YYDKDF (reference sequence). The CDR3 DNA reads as TGTGCCACCAACCTACAGGGGGGATTAACAGATACGCAGTATTTT. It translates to CATNLQGGLTDTQYF.

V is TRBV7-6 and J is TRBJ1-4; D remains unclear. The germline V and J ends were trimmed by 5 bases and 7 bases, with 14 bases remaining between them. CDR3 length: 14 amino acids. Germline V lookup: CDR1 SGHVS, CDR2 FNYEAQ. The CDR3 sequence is CASSQGSGGEKLFF. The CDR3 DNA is TGTGCCAGCAGCCAAGGGTCCGGAGGTGAAAAACTGTTTTTT.

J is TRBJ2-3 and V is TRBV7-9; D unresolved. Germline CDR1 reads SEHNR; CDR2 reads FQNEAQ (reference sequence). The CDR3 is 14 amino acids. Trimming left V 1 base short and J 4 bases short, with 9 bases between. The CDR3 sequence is CASSLEADADTQYF. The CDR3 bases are TGTGCCAGCAGCTTAGAGGCGGACGCAGATACGCAGTATTTT.

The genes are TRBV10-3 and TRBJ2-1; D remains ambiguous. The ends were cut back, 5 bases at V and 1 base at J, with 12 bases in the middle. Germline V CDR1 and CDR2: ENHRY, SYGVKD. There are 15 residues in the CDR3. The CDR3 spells CAISTASQSYNEQFF. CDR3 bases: TGTGCCATCAGTACAGCTTCTCAATCCTACAATGAGCAGTTCTTC.

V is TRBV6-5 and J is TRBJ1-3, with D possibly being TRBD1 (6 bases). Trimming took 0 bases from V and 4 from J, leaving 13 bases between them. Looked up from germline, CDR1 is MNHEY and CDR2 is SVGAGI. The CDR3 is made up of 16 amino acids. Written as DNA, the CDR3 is TGTGCCAGCAGTTACTCGACGGGGGCGTCAGGAAACACCATATATTTT. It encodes CASSYSTGASGNTIYF.

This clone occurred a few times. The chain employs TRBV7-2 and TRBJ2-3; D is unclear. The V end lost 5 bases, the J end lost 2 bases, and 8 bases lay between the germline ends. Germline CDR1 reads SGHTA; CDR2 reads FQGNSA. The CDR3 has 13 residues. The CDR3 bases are TGTGCCAGCAGCCCGTACCCCACAGATACGCAGTATTTT. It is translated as CASSPYPTDTQYF. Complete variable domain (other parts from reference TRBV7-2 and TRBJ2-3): GAGVSQSPSNKVTEKGKDVELRCDPISGHTALYWYRQSLGQGLEFLIYFQGNSAPDKSGLPSDRFSAERTGGSVSTLTIQRTQQEDSAVYLCASSPYPTDTQYFGPGTRLTVL.

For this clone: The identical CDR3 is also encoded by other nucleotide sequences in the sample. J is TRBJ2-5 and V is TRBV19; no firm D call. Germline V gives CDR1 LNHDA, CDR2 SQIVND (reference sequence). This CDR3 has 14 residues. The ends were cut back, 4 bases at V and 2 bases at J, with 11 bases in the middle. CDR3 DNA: TGTGCCAGTAGTAGAGCGCAGGATCAAGAGACCCAGTACTTC. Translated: CASSRAQDQETQYF.

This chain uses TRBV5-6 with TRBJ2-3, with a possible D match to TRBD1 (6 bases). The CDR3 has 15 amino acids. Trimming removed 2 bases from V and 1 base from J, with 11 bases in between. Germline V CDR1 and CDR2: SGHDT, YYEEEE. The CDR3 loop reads CASSFSDRGTDTQYF. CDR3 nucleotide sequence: TGTGCCAGCAGCTTCTCGGACAGAGGCACAGATACGCAGTATTTT.

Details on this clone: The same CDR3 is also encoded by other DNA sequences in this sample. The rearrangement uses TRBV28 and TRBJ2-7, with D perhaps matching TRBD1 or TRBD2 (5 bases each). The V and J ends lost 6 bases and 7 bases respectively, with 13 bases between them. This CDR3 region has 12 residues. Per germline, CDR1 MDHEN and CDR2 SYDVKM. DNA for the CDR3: TGTGCCAGCAGGGGGCCCACGGGGGAGCAGTACTTC. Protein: CASRGPTGEQYF.

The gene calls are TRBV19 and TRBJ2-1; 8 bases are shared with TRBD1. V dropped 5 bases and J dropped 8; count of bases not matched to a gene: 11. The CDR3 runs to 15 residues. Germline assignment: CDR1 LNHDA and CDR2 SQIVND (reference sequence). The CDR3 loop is CASSRGQVRPHEQFF. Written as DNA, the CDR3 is TGTGCCAGTAGTCGGGGACAGGTCCGTCCCCATGAGCAGTTCTTC.

The CDR3 DNA follows: TGCGCCAGCAGGACAGCCTCCTACGAGCAGTACTTC. Protein: CASRTASYEQYF. V is TRBV10-2 and J is TRBJ2-7; perhaps TRBD1 as D (5 bases). CDR1 and CDR2 (germline): WSHSY, SAAADI. Trimming stripped 6 bases from V and 0 bases from J, with 6 bases between. This CDR3 is 12 amino acids long.

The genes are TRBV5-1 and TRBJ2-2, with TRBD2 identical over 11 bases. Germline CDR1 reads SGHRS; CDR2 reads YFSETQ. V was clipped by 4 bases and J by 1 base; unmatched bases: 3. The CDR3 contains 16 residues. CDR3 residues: CASSGGLAVNTGELFF. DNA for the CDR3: TGCGCCAGCAGCGGGGGACTAGCGGTGAACACCGGGGAGCTGTTTTTT.

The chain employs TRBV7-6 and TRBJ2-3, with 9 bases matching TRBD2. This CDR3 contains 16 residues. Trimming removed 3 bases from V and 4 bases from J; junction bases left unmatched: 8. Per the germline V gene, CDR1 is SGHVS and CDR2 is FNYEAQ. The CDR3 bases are TGTGCCAGCAGCTTCCTCGGCGGGGGGGCCCCAGATACGCAGTATTTT. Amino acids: CASSFLGGGAPDTQYF.

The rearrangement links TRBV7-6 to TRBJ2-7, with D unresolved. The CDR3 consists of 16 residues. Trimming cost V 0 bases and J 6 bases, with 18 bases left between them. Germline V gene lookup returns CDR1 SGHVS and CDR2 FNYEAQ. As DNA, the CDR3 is TGTGCCAGCAGCTTAGCATATGCAGAGACGCCCTCCGAGCAGTACTTC. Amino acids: CASSLAYAETPSEQYF.

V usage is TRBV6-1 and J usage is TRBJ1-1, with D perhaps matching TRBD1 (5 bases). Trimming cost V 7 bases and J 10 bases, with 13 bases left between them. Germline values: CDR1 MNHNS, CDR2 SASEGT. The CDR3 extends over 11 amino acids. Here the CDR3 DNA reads TGTGCCAGCACCGATCAGGGAGGAGCTTTCTTT. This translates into CASTDQGGAFF.